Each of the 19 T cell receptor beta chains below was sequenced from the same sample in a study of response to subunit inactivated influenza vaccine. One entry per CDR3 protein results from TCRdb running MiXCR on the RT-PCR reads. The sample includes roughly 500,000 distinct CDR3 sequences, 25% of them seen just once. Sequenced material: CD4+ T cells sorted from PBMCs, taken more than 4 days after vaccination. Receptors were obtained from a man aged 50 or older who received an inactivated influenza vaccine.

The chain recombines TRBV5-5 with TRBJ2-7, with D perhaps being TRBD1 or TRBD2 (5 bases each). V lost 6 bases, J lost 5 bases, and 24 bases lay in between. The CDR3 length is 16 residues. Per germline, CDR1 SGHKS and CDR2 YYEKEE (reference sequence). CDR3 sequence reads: CASTILPGSQGDEQYF. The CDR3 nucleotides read TGTGCCAGCACGATCCTACCCGGCTCCCAGGGAGACGAGCAGTACTTC. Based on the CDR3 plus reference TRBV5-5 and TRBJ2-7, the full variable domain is DAGVTQSPTHLIKTRGQQVTLRCSPISGHKSVSWYQQVLGQGPQFIFQYYEKEERGRGNFPDRFSARQFPNYSSELNVNALLLGDSALYLCASTILPGSQGDEQYFGPGTRLTVT.

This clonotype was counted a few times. The CDR3 region is CASSSPLREGWSSYNEQFF. Here the CDR3 DNA reads TGTGCCAGCAGCTCGCCTCTCCGGGAGGGCTGGAGCTCCTACAATGAGCAGTTCTTC. The V call is TRBV11-2, the J call TRBJ2-1; TRBD2 matches 8 bases. This CDR3 has 19 amino acids. The germline gives CDR1 SGHAT, CDR2 FQNNGV. J gave up 0 bases and V 4 bases, and 14 bases lay outside the gene matches.

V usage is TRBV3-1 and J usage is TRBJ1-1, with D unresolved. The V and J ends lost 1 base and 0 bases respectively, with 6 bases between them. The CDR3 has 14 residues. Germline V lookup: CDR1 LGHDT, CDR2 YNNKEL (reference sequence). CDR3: CASSQATVNTEAFF. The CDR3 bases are TGTGCCAGCAGCCAAGCGACCGTGAACACTGAAGCTTTCTTT.

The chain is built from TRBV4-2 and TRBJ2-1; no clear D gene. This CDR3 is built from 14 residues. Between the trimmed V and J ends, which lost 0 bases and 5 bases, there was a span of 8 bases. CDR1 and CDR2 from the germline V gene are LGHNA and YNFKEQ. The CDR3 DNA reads TGTGCCAGCAGCCAAGATAATAGGAACAATGAGCAGTTCTTC. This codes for CASSQDNRNNEQFF.

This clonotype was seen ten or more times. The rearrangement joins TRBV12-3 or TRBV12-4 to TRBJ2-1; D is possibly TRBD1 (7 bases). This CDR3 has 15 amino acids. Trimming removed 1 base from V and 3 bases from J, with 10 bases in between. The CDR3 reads CASSLGQGGYNEQFF. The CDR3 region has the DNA TGTGCCAGCAGTTTAGGACAGGGAGGCTACAATGAGCAGTTCTTC.

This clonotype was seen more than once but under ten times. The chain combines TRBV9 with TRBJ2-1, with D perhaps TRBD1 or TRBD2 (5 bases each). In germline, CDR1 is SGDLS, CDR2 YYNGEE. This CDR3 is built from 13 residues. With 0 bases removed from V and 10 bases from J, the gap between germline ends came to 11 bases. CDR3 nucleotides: TGTGCCAGCAGCGTAGGGGGGACCCGGGAGCAGTTCTTC. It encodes CASSVGGTREQFF.

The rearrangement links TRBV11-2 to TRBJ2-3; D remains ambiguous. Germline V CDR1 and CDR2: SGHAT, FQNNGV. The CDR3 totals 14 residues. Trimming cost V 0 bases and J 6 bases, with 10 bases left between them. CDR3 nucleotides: TGTGCCAGCAGCTTAGATCCAGCTCTGGATACGCAGTATTTT. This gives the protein CASSLDPALDTQYF.

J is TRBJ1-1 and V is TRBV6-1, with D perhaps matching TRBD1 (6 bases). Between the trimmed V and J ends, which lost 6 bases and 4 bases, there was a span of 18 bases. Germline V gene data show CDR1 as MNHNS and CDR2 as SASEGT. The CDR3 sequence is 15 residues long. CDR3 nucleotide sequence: TGTGCCAGCAGCCCCGGGACATCGGTGGGCACTGAAGCTTTCTTT. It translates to CASSPGTSVGTEAFF.

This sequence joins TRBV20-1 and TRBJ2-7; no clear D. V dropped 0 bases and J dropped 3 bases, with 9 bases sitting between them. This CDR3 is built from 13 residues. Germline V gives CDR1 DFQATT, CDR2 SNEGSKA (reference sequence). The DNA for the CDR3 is TGCAGTGCTAGAGATCAACTCAACTACGAGCAGTACTTC. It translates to CSARDQLNYEQYF.

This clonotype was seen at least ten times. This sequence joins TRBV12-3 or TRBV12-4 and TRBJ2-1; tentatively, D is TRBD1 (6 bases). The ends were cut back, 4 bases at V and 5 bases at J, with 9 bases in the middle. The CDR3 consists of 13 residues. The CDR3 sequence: CASSSRDNNEQFF. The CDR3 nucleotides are TGTGCCAGCAGTTCCAGGGACAACAATGAGCAGTTCTTC.

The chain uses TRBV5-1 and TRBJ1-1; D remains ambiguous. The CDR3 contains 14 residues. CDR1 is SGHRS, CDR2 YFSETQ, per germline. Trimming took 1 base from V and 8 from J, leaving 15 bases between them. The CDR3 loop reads CASSLTQSDTEAFF. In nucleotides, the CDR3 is TGCGCCAGCAGCTTGACCCAATCCGATACCGAAGCTTTCTTT.

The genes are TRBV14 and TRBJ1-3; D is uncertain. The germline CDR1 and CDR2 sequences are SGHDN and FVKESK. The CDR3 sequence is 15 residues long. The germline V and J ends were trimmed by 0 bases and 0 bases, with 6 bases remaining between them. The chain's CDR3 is CASSQEIVSGNTIYF. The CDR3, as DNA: TGTGCCAGCAGCCAAGAGATTGTCTCTGGAAACACCATATATTTT.

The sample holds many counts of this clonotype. DNA for the CDR3: TGTGCCACCAGTGATAACCGGGACAGCACAGATACGCAGTATTTT. Protein: CATSDNRDSTDTQYF. The chain carries TRBV24-1 and TRBJ2-3, with D perhaps being TRBD1 or TRBD2 (5 bases each). Trimming cost V 3 bases and J 0 bases, with 9 bases left between them. Germline-derived CDR1 and CDR2 are KGHDR and SFDVKD. This CDR3 has 15 residues.

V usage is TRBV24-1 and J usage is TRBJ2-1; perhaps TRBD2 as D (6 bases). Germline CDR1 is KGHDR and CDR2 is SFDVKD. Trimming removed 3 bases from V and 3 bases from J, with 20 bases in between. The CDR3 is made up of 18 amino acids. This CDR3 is CATSDRGFSGSLYNEQFF. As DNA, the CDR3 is TGTGCCACCAGTGATCGAGGGTTTAGCGGCTCGCTCTACAATGAGCAGTTCTTC.

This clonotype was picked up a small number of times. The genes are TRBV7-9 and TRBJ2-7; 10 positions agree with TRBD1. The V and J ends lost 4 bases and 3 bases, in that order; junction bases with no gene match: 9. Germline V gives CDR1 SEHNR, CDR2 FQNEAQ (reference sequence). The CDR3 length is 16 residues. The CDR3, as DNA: TGTGCCAGCAGCTCGGATCCGGGACAGGGGAACTACGAGCAGTACTTC. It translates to CASSSDPGQGNYEQYF.

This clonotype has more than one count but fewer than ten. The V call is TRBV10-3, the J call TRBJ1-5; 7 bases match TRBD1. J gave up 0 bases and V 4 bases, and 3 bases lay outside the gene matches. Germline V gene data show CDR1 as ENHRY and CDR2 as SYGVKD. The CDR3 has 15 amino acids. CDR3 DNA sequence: TGTGCCATCAGTGGGACAGGACTTAGCAATCAGCCCCAGCATTTT. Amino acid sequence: CAISGTGLSNQPQHF.

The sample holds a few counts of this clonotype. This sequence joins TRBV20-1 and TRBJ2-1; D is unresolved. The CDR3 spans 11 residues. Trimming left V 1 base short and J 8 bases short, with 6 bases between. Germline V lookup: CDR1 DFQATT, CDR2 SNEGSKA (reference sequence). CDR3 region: CSARGRYEQFF. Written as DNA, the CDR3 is TGCAGTGCTAGAGGGCGTTATGAGCAGTTCTTC.

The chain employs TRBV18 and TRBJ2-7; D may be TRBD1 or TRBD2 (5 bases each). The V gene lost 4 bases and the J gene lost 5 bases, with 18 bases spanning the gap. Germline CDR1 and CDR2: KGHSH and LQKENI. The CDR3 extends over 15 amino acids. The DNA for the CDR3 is TGTGCCAGCTCACTCCCGGGACGAGGAGGTAACGAGCAGTACTTC. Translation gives CASSLPGRGGNEQYF. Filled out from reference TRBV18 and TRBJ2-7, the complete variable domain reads NAGVMQNPRHLVRRRGQEARLRCSPMKGHSHVYWYRQLPEEGLKFMVYLQKENIIDESGMPKERFSAEFPKEGPSILRIQQVVRGDSAAYFCASSLPGRGGNEQYFGPGTRLTVT.

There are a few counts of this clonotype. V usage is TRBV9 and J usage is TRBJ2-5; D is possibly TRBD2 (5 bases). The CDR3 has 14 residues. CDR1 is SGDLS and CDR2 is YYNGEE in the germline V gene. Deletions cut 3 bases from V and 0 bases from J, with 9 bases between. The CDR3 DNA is TGTGCCAGCAGCGCCGCGGGCTACCAAGAGACCCAGTACTTC. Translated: CASSAAGYQETQYF.